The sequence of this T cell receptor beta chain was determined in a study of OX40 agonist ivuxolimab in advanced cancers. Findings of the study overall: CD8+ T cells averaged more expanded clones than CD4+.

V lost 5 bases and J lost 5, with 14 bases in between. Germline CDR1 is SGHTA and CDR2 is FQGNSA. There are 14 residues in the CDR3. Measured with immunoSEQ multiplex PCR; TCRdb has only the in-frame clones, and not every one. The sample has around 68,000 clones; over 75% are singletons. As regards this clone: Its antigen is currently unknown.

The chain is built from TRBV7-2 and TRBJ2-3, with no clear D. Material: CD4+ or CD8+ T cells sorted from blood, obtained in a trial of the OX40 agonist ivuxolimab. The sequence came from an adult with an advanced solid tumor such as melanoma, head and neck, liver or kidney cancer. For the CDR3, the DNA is TGTGCCAGCAGCGAACAAAGTTTGGTAGATACGCAGTATTTT. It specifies CASSEQSLVDTQYF.